This record covers a single TCR beta chain. Its cognate antigen is unknown. This sample is drawn from a study of T cells in localized non-small cell lung cancer. Measured with immunoSEQ multiplex PCR; TCRdb has only the in-frame clones, and not every one. The sample includes about 59,000 clones, 91% of them seen just once. Germline CDR1 SGHNT, CDR2 YENEEA. The CDR3 length is 18 residues. Germline trimming cut 3 bases from V and 1 base from J; bases unmatched to any gene: 10. Study-wide findings and caveats: Uninvolved nearby lung showed the greatest T cell clonality, exceeding that found in tumor. Median detection of top 100 tumor clones in adjacent lung was around 59 clones.

This TCR was sampled from a man aged 40 to 69 with stage I lung adenocarcinoma. The rearrangement joins TRBV11-3 to TRBJ2-7, with 12 positions matching TRBD2. The source was peripheral blood, collected before any cancer treatment. The CDR3 spells CASSFRASGRALSYEQYF. In DNA, the CDR3 is TGTGCCAGCAGCTTTCGGGCTAGCGGGAGGGCCTTGTCCTACGAGCAGTACTTC. Filled out from reference TRBV11-3 and TRBJ2-7, the complete variable domain reads EAGVVQSPRYKIIEKKQPVAFWCNPISGHNTLYWYLQNLGQGPELLIRYENEEAVDDSQLPKDRFSAERLKGVDSTLKIQPAELGDSAVYLCASSFRASGRALSYEQYFGPGTRLTVT.